The 27 T cell receptor beta chains given below trace back to one sample, sequenced in a study of response to subunit inactivated influenza vaccine. TCRdb re-analysed the RT-PCR reads in MiXCR, keeping a single row per CDR3 protein. The table records some 500,000 distinct CDR3 sequences, 25% of them present only once. Specimen: CD4+ T cells sorted from PBMCs, collected more than 4 days after vaccination. The receptors derive from a middle-aged man who received an inactivated influenza vaccine.

The genes are TRBV5-1 and TRBJ2-5; 10 bases map to TRBD1. CDR3 length: 15 residues. The trim removed 0 bases at V and 3 bases at J, leaving 2 bases unmatched. CDR1 is SGHRS, CDR2 YFSETQ, per germline. The CDR3 nucleotides read TGCGCCAGCAGCTTGGCCGGGACAGGGGAAGAGACCCAGTACTTC. Translated, it gives CASSLAGTGEETQYF.

This clonotype turned up a few times. The chain has TRBV7-2 and TRBJ2-5, with a tentative D call TRBD2 (6 bases). V was clipped by 1 base and J by 4 bases, with 10 bases between them. In germline, CDR1 is SGHTA, CDR2 FQGNSA. The CDR3 runs to 14 residues. The CDR3 loop is CASSLDFSGETQYF. DNA of the CDR3: TGTGCCAGCAGCTTAGATTTTAGCGGAGAGACCCAGTACTTC.

This clonotype was counted ten times or more. The chain couples TRBV12-3 or TRBV12-4 to TRBJ1-5; D gene unclear. The V and J ends lost 6 bases and 3 bases respectively, with 9 bases between them. The CDR3 spans 13 residues. Written as DNA, the CDR3 is TGTGCCAGCAGCTCCTCCTCCAATCAGCCCCAGCATTTT. Translated: CASSSSSNQPQHF.

Only a few counts were recorded for this clonotype. J is TRBJ2-4 and V is TRBV5-5; D call uncertain. The V end was cut by 2 bases, the J end by 0 bases, with 9 bases between. Germline CDR1 is SGHKS and CDR2 is YYEKEE (reference sequence). This CDR3 is 15 amino acids long. CDR3 amino acids: CASSFGNLAKNIQYF. The DNA of the CDR3 is TGTGCCAGCAGCTTTGGGAATTTAGCCAAAAACATTCAGTACTTC. The whole variable domain, filled in from reference TRBV5-5 and TRBJ2-4, reads DAGVTQSPTHLIKTRGQQVTLRCSPISGHKSVSWYQQVLGQGPQFIFQYYEKEERGRGNFPDRFSARQFPNYSSELNVNALLLGDSALYLCASSFGNLAKNIQYFGAGTRLSVL.

This chain links TRBV6-5 with TRBJ1-2; D is undetermined. CDR1 is MNHEY, CDR2 SVGAGI, per germline. V gave up 6 bases and J gave up 2 bases, with 10 bases separating them. CDR3 length: 13 amino acids. In DNA form, the CDR3 reads TGTGCCAGCAGCTTCGGGAGAAACTATGGCTACACCTTC. Protein product: CASSFGRNYGYTF.

This rearrangement joins TRBV20-1 to TRBJ2-3; 7 bases are a match to TRBD2. Unmatched junction bases numbered 4, after V lost 5 bases and J lost 2 bases. This CDR3 region has 13 residues. The V gene's germline CDR1 is DFQATT and CDR2 SNEGSKA (reference sequence). The CDR3 nucleotides read TGCAGTGCTTCTAGCGGCTACACAGATACGCAGTATTTT. Translating it yields CSASSGYTDTQYF.

This clonotype was observed a handful of times. This rearrangement joins TRBV7-8 to TRBJ1-1; D is uncertain. Germline assignment: CDR1 SGHVS and CDR2 FQNEAQ. V shed 5 bases and J shed 0 bases, with 13 bases lying between them. There are 15 residues in the CDR3. CDR3 region: CASSPVESMNTEAFF. For the CDR3, the DNA is TGTGCCAGCAGCCCAGTCGAAAGCATGAACACTGAAGCTTTCTTT.

This rearrangement joins TRBV20-1 to TRBJ2-7, with D perhaps TRBD2 (5 bases). V lost 3 bases and J lost 0, with 15 bases in between. Germline CDR1 and CDR2: DFQATT and SNEGSKA (reference sequence). There are 15 residues in the CDR3. The CDR3 nucleotides are TGCAGTGCTAGGAACCCCTCGGGGAGCTCCTACGAGCAGTACTTC. It encodes CSARNPSGSSYEQYF.

This chain links TRBV3-1 with TRBJ2-2; possible D gene TRBD2, 5 bases. Germline V lookup: CDR1 LGHDT, CDR2 YNNKEL (reference sequence). The CDR3 extends over 13 amino acids. Trimming shortened V by 10 bases and J by 5 bases, and 14 bases separated the two germline ends. The CDR3 bases are TGTGCCACCACACAACGAGGGACCGGGGAGCTGTTTTTT. As protein: CATTQRGTGELFF. The complete variable domain, with remaining parts taken from reference TRBV3-1 and TRBJ2-2, reads DTAVSQTPKYLVTQMGNDKSIKCEQNLGHDTMYWYKQDSKKFLKIMFSYNNKELIINETVPNRFSPKSPDKAHLNLHINSLELGDSAVYFCATTQRGTGELFFGEGSRLTVL.

This chain joins TRBV7-8 and TRBJ2-1, with 10 bases matching TRBD2. Germline lookup yields CDR1 SGHVS and CDR2 FQNEAQ. V dropped 1 base and J dropped 6; count of bases not matched to a gene: 9. The CDR3 contains 17 residues. The CDR3 DNA sequence: TGTGCCAGCAGCTTAGTAGGGTGGTCTAGCGGGAGCAATGAGCAGTTCTTC. This translates into CASSLVGWSSGSNEQFF.

V gene TRBV7-9 combines with J gene TRBJ1-2; the match to TRBD1 covers 10 bases. This CDR3 is 15 amino acids long. CDR1 SEHNR and CDR2 FQNEAQ come from the germline V gene (reference sequence). V trimming: 2 bases; J trimming: 4 bases; junction bases outside the gene matches: 4. CDR3 nucleotides: TGTGCCAGCAGCTTACCCGGGACAGGGGCCTATGGCTACACCTTC. This translates into CASSLPGTGAYGYTF. The variable domain in full, completed from reference TRBV7-9 and TRBJ1-2, reads DTGVSQNPRHKITKRGQNVTFRCDPISEHNRLYWYRQTLGQGPEFLTYFQNEAQLEKSRLLSDRFSAERPKGSFSTLEIQRTEQGDSAMYLCASSLPGTGAYGYTFGSGTRLTVV.

This chain connects TRBV5-1 to TRBJ2-3, with 8 bases that match TRBD2. The CDR3 has 16 residues. V shed 0 bases, J shed 6 bases, and the junction held 9 bases outside the gene matches. In germline, CDR1 is SGHRS, CDR2 YFSETQ. Written as DNA, the CDR3 is TGCGCCAGCAGCTTGGTGAGGAGCGGGGGTGGTGATACGCAGTATTTT. Amino acid sequence: CASSLVRSGGGDTQYF.

The chain couples TRBV6-1 to TRBJ2-2; D tentatively fits TRBD1 or TRBD2 (6 bases each). V lost 6 bases and J 6 bases, leaving 14 bases between the germline ends. The CDR3 sequence is 14 residues long. Germline CDR1 and CDR2: MNHNS and SASEGT. The CDR3 region has the DNA TGTGCCAGCAGACAGGGCGGGGTCGCCGGGGAGCTGTTTTTT. Protein: CASRQGGVAGELFF.

This chain links TRBV30 with TRBJ1-3; no clear D. The CDR3 sequence is 15 residues long. Germline CDR1 GTSNPN, CDR2 SVGIG (reference sequence). The V gene lost 3 bases and the J gene lost 0 bases, with 12 bases spanning the gap. CDR3 DNA: TGTGCCTGGAGCCTTACTCCTTCCTCTGGAAACACCATATATTTT. Translation: CAWSLTPSSGNTIYF.

In nucleotides, the CDR3 is TGTGCCAGCAGCCAGGACAGAACCTATAATTCACCCCTCCACTTT. It yields the protein CASSQDRTYNSPLHF. This rearrangement joins TRBV4-2 to TRBJ1-6; TRBD1 is a possible D gene (6 bases). In germline, CDR1 is LGHNA, CDR2 YNFKEQ. V was trimmed by 3 bases and J by 2 bases, leaving 8 bases between them. This CDR3 has 15 residues.

This clonotype came up a few times. V and J are TRBV6-2 or TRBV6-3 and TRBJ2-2; 10 bases match TRBD2. Trimming removed 6 bases from V and 0 bases from J; junction bases left unmatched: 16. The CDR3 spans 20 residues. Germline lookup yields CDR1 MNHEY and CDR2 SVGEGT. The CDR3 here is CASSRPPGTSVNSNTGELFF. Here the CDR3 DNA reads TGTGCCAGCAGCCGCCCTCCCGGGACTAGCGTTAATTCGAACACCGGGGAGCTGTTTTTT.

This clonotype was seen only a few times. The chain carries TRBV9 and TRBJ2-7; TRBD2 might be the D (5 bases). The length of the CDR3 is 16 residues. The germline V gene has CDR1 SGDLS and CDR2 YYNGEE. V was pared by 0 bases and J by 0 bases, with 13 bases between. The CDR3 spells CASSVASSARSYEQYF. The CDR3 DNA reads TGTGCCAGCAGCGTAGCTAGCAGCGCCCGCTCCTACGAGCAGTACTTC.

This chain joins TRBV5-5 and TRBJ1-2; TRBD1 might be the D (6 bases). The ends were cut back, 4 bases at V and 4 bases at J, with 14 bases in the middle. Germline V lookup: CDR1 SGHKS, CDR2 YYEKEE (reference sequence). The CDR3 spans 14 residues. CDR3 bases: TGTGCCAGCAGCCGGGACAACGGACTCTATGGCTACACCTTC. The encoded protein is CASSRDNGLYGYTF.

This clonotype has only a few counts. CDR3 sequence reads: CASSLLQNNYGYTF. CDR3 DNA: TGCGCCAGCAGCTTGTTACAGAACAACTATGGCTACACCTTC. This chain joins TRBV5-1 and TRBJ1-2; no clear D gene. In germline, CDR1 is SGHRS, CDR2 YFSETQ. Trimming cost V 1 base and J 2 bases, with 9 bases left between them. This CDR3 contains 14 residues.

V usage is TRBV7-9 and J usage is TRBJ2-5, with D possibly being TRBD2 (6 bases). CDR1 SEHNR and CDR2 FQNEAQ come from the germline V gene (reference sequence). Trimming removed 3 bases at V and 5 bases at J, with 13 bases between. The CDR3 is made up of 14 amino acids. DNA for the CDR3: TGTGCCAGCAGCTTGGGTTACGGGAGCGAGACCCAGTACTTC. Protein product: CASSLGYGSETQYF.

In this sample, this clonotype turned up a few times. The gene calls are TRBV20-1 and TRBJ1-1, with TRBD1 as a possible D gene (6 bases). Germline values: CDR1 DFQATT, CDR2 SNEGSKA (reference sequence). The CDR3 loop spans 12 amino acids. In DNA form, the CDR3 reads TGCAGGGGGTTAACAGGGATGGGATATGCTTTCTTT. As protein: CRGLTGMGYAFF.

The chain couples TRBV12-3 or TRBV12-4 to TRBJ2-1; D gene uncertain. This CDR3 is 16 amino acids long. V dropped 5 bases and J dropped 3 bases, with 17 bases sitting between them. CDR3: CASSIRPRTVYNEQFF. CDR3 coding DNA: TGTGCCAGCAGTATTAGACCACGTACAGTCTACAATGAGCAGTTCTTC.

This clonotype was counted many times. The chain uses TRBV5-1 and TRBJ2-2, with D tentatively TRBD1 (6 bases). This CDR3 is 13 amino acids long. Trimming cost V 7 bases and J 4 bases, with 11 bases left between them. Germline values: CDR1 SGHRS, CDR2 YFSETQ. CDR3 loop: CASCQQGTGELFF. The CDR3 DNA reads TGCGCCAGCTGCCAACAGGGCACCGGGGAGCTGTTTTTT.

The rearrangement links TRBV6-1 to TRBJ1-5; 7 bases match TRBD1. The V gene's germline CDR1 is MNHNS and CDR2 SASEGT. The V segment lost 7 bases and the J segment 7 bases; nucleotides outside the gene matches: 7. This CDR3 has 13 residues. CDR3 sequence: CASNLQGNQPQHF. The CDR3 coding sequence is TGTGCCAGCAACTTACAGGGGAACCAGCCCCAGCATTTT.

This clonotype was found once. The chain carries TRBV10-3 and TRBJ2-1; D call uncertain. From germline, CDR1 is ENHRY and CDR2 SYGVKD. Trimming cost V 3 bases and J 6 bases, with 9 bases left between them. The CDR3 extends over 13 amino acids. CDR3 in DNA: TGTGCCATCAGTGAACTGAAGGGCAATGAGCAGTTCTTC. Translated: CAISELKGNEQFF.

The chain carries TRBV7-2 and TRBJ2-2, with 7 positions matching TRBD1. The CDR3 has 14 amino acids. Germline trimming cut 5 bases from V and 13 bases from J; bases unmatched to any gene: 13. The V gene's germline CDR1 is SGHTA and CDR2 FQGNSA. CDR3 nucleotide sequence: TGTGCCAGCAGCCAATACGGACAGGCAGGAGGGCTGTTTTTT. Translation: CASSQYGQAGGLFF.

This chain joins TRBV18 and TRBJ2-7, with D tentatively TRBD1 or TRBD2 (5 bases each). V lost 2 bases and J 2 bases, leaving 10 bases between the germline ends. The CDR3 consists of 14 residues. Germline V CDR1 and CDR2: KGHSH, LQKENI. For the CDR3, the DNA is TGTGCCAGCTCACCAGGGGACGGACCCTACGAGCAGTACTTC. Residues: CASSPGDGPYEQYF.